These 15 T cell receptor beta chains originate from one sample sequenced in a study of cytomegalovirus exposure and HLA in healthy donors. The PCR had 60 Vbeta and 13 Jbeta primers. Only in-frame clones appear in the TCRdb table, and some are missing; sequencing was by immunoSEQ multiplex PCR. This table has around 150,000 clones, around 80% appearing once. Sample: PBMCs. Every receptor here comes from a man aged 40-49 years in good health and CMV-seropositive.

This clone was recorded a few times. The V and J genes are TRBV13 and TRBJ2-3, with 8 bases lining up with TRBD1. V trimming: 4 bases; J trimming: 2 bases; junction bases outside the gene matches: 5. The germline V gene has CDR1 PRHDT and CDR2 FYEKMQ (reference sequence). CDR3 size: 15 residues. CDR3 nucleotides: TGTGCCAGCAGCTCGACAGGGGAGGACACAGATACGCAGTATTTT. Translated: CASSSTGEDTDTQYF. The full variable domain, its missing parts supplied by reference TRBV13 and TRBJ2-3, is AAGVIQSPRHLIKEKRETATLKCYPIPRHDTVYWYQQGPGQDPQFLISFYEKMQSDKGSIPDRFSAQQFSDYHSELNMSSLELGDSALYFCASSSTGEDTDTQYFGPGTRLTVL.

This rearrangement joins TRBV30 to TRBJ1-3; D is uncertain. This CDR3 has 15 amino acids. Trimming pared 1 base from V and 0 bases from J, leaving 10 bases between. Germline CDR1 and CDR2: GTSNPN and SVGIG (reference sequence). The CDR3 bases are TGTGCCTGGAGTGAGAGAGGATTCTCTGGAAACACCATATATTTT. Encoded protein: CAWSERGFSGNTIYF.

The V gene is TRBV19, the J gene TRBJ1-1; TRBD1 might be the D (5 bases). CDR1 and CDR2 from the germline V gene are LNHDA and SQIVND (reference sequence). Deletions cut 5 bases from V and 5 bases from J, with 12 bases between. This CDR3 region has 13 residues. The CDR3 here is CASSLRVRTEAFF. CDR3 nucleotide sequence: TGTGCCAGTAGTCTCAGGGTTCGGACTGAAGCTTTCTTT.

This chain links TRBV4-3 with TRBJ2-7; 8 nucleotides line up with TRBD2. V lost 0 bases to trimming and J lost 3 bases; unmatched junction nucleotides: 4. Germline CDR1 and CDR2: LGHNA and YSLEER. The CDR3 is 15 residues long. The CDR3 is CASSQETSGFYEQYF. The CDR3 DNA is TGCGCCAGCAGCCAAGAAACTAGCGGCTTCTACGAGCAGTACTTC.

A single count supports this clone. CDR3 sequence (DNA): TGTGCCAGCAGCTTACTCCCGGGAACAGCGAACACCGGGGAGCTGTTTTTT. Translating gives CASSLLPGTANTGELFF. J is TRBJ2-2 and V is TRBV7-9, with D possibly being TRBD2 (5 bases). This CDR3 region has 17 residues. The germline V and J ends were trimmed by 2 bases and 0 bases, with 13 bases remaining between them. Germline V gene data show CDR1 as SEHNR and CDR2 as FQNEAQ (reference sequence). Based on the CDR3 plus reference TRBV7-9 and TRBJ2-2, the full variable domain is DTGVSQNPRHKITKRGQNVTFRCDPISEHNRLYWYRQTLGQGPEFLTYFQNEAQLEKSRLLSDRFSAERPKGSFSTLEIQRTEQGDSAMYLCASSLLPGTANTGELFFGEGSRLTVL.

The rearrangement links TRBV5-1 to TRBJ1-1; D uncertain. Trimming removed 0 bases at V and 1 base at J, with 7 bases between. CDR3 length: 14 amino acids. Germline V CDR1 and CDR2: SGHRS, YFSETQ. CDR3 protein: CASSLAGGNTEAFF. Here the CDR3 DNA reads TGCGCCAGCAGCTTGGCTGGAGGGAACACTGAAGCTTTCTTT.

This rearrangement joins TRBV7-9 to TRBJ2-4; TRBD1 aligns across 9 bases. After removal of 5 bases from V and 4 bases from J, the junction contained 9 bases not matched to a gene. The CDR3 contains 16 residues. Germline assignment: CDR1 SEHNR and CDR2 FQNEAQ (reference sequence). The CDR3 is CASSPEDRGVKNIQYF. CDR3 DNA: TGTGCCAGCAGCCCAGAGGACAGGGGTGTGAAAAACATTCAGTACTTC.

This clone appeared a few times. V and J are TRBV4-3 and TRBJ1-4; 7 bases are a match to TRBD1. Looked up from germline, CDR1 is LGHNA and CDR2 is YSLEER. The J segment lost 8 bases and the V segment lost 2 bases, leaving 8 bases of the junction unmatched. This CDR3 has 15 amino acids. This CDR3 reads CASSQNRGTKEKLFF. The CDR3 DNA sequence: TGCGCCAGCAGCCAAAACAGGGGCACCAAGGAAAAACTGTTTTTT.

The chain recombines TRBV5-1 with TRBJ2-1; tentatively, D is TRBD1 (7 bases). Germline-derived CDR1 and CDR2 are SGHRS and YFSETQ. The V and J ends lost 3 bases and 14 bases respectively, with 21 bases between them. The CDR3 extends over 14 amino acids. Written as DNA, the CDR3 is TGCGCCAGCAGCTCTCTACCGAACAGGGGAGGAAAGTTCTTC. This encodes CASSSLPNRGGKFF.

The chain employs TRBV9 and TRBJ2-3, with 10 bases that match TRBD2. The CDR3 consists of 15 residues. Germline lookup yields CDR1 SGDLS and CDR2 YYNGEE. Trimming at V came to 5 bases and at J to 1 base, leaving 4 bases not matched to a gene. The CDR3 DNA is TGTGCCAGCAGTAAGCGGGAGGGTCGCACAGATACGCAGTATTTT. This encodes CASSKREGRTDTQYF.

DNA for the CDR3: TGTGCCAGCTCTCCTTCCCCAGGGAATGAAAAACTGTTTTTT. Protein sequence: CASSPSPGNEKLFF. The V call is TRBV5-4, the J call TRBJ1-4; weak D call: TRBD1 (5 bases). The V gene's germline CDR1 is SGHNT and CDR2 YYREEE (reference sequence). CDR3 length equals 14 residues. V was shortened by 7 bases and J by 5 bases, with 15 bases between the two germline ends.

This chain joins TRBV5-1 and TRBJ1-1; the D gene is possibly TRBD1 (6 bases). This CDR3 has 15 amino acids. Germline V gives CDR1 SGHRS, CDR2 YFSETQ. Trimming shortened V by 0 bases and J by 4 bases, and 13 bases separated the two germline ends. The CDR3 DNA reads TGCGCCAGCAGCTTGGCGAGGGGGGGAGGCACTGAAGCTTTCTTT. This encodes CASSLARGGGTEAFF.

V gene TRBV7-8 combines with J gene TRBJ2-3, with 12 bases lining up with TRBD2. Germline CDR1 is SGHVS and CDR2 is FQNEAQ. With 1 base clipped from V and 4 bases from J, the junction kept 3 bases outside the gene matches. CDR3 length: 16 amino acids. The CDR3 nucleotides are TGTGCCAGCAGCTTAGGGCTAGCGGGAGGGGCAGATACGCAGTATTTT. Translation: CASSLGLAGGADTQYF.

This sequence joins TRBV5-1 and TRBJ1-6, with D maybe TRBD1 (6 bases). The CDR3 is 16 residues long. Trimming took off 5 bases at V and 9 bases at J, with 21 bases between the two ends. CDR1 and CDR2 (germline): SGHRS, YFSETQ. This CDR3 reads CASRPGGGIFTSPLHF. The CDR3 nucleotides are TGCGCCAGCAGACCGGGTGGGGGCATTTTTACTTCACCCCTCCACTTT.

The J gene is TRBJ2-7, the V gene TRBV2; 9 positions match TRBD1. CDR3 length: 14 amino acids. Germline V CDR1 and CDR2: SNHLY, FYNNEI. V was clipped by 3 bases and J by 5 bases; unmatched bases: 5. CDR3 DNA: TGTGCCAGCAGTGAGGGACAGGGTAACCACGAGCAGTACTTC. This encodes CASSEGQGNHEQYF.